This T cell receptor beta chain was obtained from a study of CD4 and CD8 cells across lung adenocarcinoma regions. Using its own MiXCR run on the PCR reads, TCRdb lists one record per CDR3 protein. The data hold about 19,000 distinct CDR3 sequences, with approximately 50% observed a single time. This clonotype was counted at least ten times. Donors had localized lung adenocarcinoma, a non-small cell lung cancer. The receptor was isolated from a male donor with lung adenocarcinoma. The CD4 and CD8 labels of this study may be unreliable. The sequencing input was CD8+ T cells from the margin of a lung tumor.

The CDR3 bases are TGTGCCAGCAGTTGGGGGACGGTCCGCACTGAAGCTTTCTTT. Its translation is CASSWGTVRTEAFF. The chain is built from TRBV6-2 or TRBV6-3 and TRBJ1-1; D possibly corresponds to TRBD1 (5 bases). The CDR3 covers 14 residues. The V gene's germline CDR1 is MNHEY and CDR2 SVGEGT. V was clipped by 4 bases and J by 4 bases, with 13 bases between them.